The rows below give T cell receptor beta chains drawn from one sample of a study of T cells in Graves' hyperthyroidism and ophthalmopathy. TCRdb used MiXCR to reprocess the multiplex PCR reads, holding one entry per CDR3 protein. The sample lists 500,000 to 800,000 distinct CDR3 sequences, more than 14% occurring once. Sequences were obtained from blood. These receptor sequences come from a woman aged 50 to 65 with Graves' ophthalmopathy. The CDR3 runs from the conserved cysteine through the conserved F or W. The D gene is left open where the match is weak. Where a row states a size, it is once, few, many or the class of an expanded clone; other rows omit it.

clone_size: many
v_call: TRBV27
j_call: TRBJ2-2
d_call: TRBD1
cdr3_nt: TGTGCCAGCAGCCCCGGTTTGACAGGGTCGATCGGGGAGCTGTTTTTT
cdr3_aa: CASSPGLTGSIGELFF

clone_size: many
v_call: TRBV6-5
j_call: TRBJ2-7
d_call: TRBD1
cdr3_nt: TGTGCCAGCAGTTACCGGCCCGACCAGGGGGAGTTTGGAGAGCAGTACTTC
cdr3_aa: CASSYRPDQGEFGEQYF

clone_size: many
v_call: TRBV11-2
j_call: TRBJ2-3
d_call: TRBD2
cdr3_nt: TGTGCCAGCAGCATGACTAGCGGATACACAGATACGCAGTATTTT
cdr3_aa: CASSMTSGYTDTQYF

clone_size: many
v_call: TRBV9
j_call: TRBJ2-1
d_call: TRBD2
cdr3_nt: TGTGCCAGCAGCGTAGGGGTCGGGAGGAAGGGTAATGAGCAGTTCTTC
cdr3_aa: CASSVGVGRKGNEQFF

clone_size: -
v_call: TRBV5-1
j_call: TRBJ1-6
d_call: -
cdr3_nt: TGCGCCAGCAGCTTGGATGGGAATTCACCCCTCCACTTT
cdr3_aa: CASSLDGNSPLHF

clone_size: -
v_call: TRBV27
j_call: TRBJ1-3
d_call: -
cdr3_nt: TGTGCCAGCAGTCGAAATGGTGACCCCACTGGAAACACCATATATTTT
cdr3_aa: CASSRNGDPTGNTIYF

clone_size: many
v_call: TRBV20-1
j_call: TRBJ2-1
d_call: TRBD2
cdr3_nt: TGCAGTGCTAGTCTAGCGGTTCGTTCCTACAATGAGCAGTTCTTC
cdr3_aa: CSASLAVRSYNEQFF

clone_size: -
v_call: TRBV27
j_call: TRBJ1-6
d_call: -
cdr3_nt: TGTGCCAGCAGTTTATCGACAGACCATAATTCACCCCTCCACTTT
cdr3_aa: CASSLSTDHNSPLHF

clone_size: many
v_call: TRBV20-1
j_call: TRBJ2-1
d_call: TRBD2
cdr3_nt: TGCAGTGCTAGAGACCCACTAGCGGGAGTGTACAATGAGCAGTTCTTC
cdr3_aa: CSARDPLAGVYNEQFF

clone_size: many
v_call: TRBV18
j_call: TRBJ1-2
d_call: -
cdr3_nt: TGTGCCAGCTCACCCAGTCCAAGAGAGGGCTACACCTTC
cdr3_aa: CASSPSPREGYTF

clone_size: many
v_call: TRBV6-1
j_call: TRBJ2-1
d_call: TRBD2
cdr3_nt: TGTGCCAGCAGTGAACTACTCCGGACTAGCGGGAGAGGCATTGAGCAGTTCTTC
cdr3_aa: CASSELLRTSGRGIEQFF

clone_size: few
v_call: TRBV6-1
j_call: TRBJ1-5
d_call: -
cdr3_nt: TGTGCCAGCAGAGGGGGGGGCAGCAATCAGCCCCAGCATTTT
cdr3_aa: CASRGGGSNQPQHF

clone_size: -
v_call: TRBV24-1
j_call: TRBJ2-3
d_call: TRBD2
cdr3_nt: TGTGCCACCTCTCGGGGGAGGGCCTCAGATACGCAGTATTTT
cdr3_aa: CATSRGRASDTQYF

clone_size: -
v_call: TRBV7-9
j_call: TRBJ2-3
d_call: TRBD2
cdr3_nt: TGTGCCAGCAGCCTCCTTCGAGCGGGAGAACACCCAAAATACAACACAGATACGCAGTATTTT
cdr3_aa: CASSLLRAGEHPKYNTDTQYF

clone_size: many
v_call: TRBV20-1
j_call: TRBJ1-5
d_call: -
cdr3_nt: TGCAGTGCTAGAAGGGGGTCGGGCAATCAGCCCCAGCATTTT
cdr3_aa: CSARRGSGNQPQHF

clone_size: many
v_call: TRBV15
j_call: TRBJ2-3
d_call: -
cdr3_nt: TGTGCCACCAGGGTGGGGACTAGCACAGATACGCAGTATTTT
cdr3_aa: CATRVGTSTDTQYF

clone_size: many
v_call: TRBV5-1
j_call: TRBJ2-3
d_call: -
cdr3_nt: TGCGCCAGCAGCTTGGATAGCGACACAGATACGCAGTATTTT
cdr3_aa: CASSLDSDTDTQYF

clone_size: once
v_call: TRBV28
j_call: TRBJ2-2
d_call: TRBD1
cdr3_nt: TGTGCCAGTGAGGGACAGGGGGCTCCCGGGGAGCTGTTTTTT
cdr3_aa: CASEGQGAPGELFF

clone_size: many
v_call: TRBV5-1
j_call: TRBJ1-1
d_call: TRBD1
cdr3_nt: TGCGCCAGCAGCTCGGACAGGGGCGGTTACACTGAAGCTTTCTTT
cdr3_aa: CASSSDRGGYTEAFF

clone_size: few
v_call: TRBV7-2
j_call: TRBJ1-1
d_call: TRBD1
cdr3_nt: TGCGCCAGCAGCTATATAGCACAGGGGTCAGAAGCTTTCTTT
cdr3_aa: CASSYIAQGSEAFF

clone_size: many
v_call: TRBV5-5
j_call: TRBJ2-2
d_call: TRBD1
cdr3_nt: TGTGCCAGCAGCCCCGACGGCGACAGGGAGAGGACCGGGGAGCTGTTTTTT
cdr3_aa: CASSPDGDRERTGELFF

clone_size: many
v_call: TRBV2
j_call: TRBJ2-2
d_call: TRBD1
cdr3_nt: TGTGCCAGCAGCGGACAGGGGGGATTGCCCGGGGAGCTGTTTTTT
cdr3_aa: CASSGQGGLPGELFF

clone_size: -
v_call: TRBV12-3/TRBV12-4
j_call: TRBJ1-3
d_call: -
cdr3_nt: TGTGCCAGCAGTTTGATGGCTGGGTTCGGAAACACCATATATTTT
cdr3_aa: CASSLMAGFGNTIYF

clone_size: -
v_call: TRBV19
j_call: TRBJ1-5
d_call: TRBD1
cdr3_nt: TGTGCCAGTGCCGACAGGGCAATAAATCAGCCCCAGCATTTT
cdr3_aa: CASADRAINQPQHF

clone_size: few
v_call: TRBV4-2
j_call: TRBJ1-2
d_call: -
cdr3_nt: TGTGCCAGCAGCCAATCACAGGGTATACGCTTCTATGGCTACACCTTC
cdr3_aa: CASSQSQGIRFYGYTF

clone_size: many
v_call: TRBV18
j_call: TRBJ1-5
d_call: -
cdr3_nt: TGTGCCAGCTCACCTTCGGACACCCGGCAACAGCATTTT
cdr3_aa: CASSPSDTRQQHF

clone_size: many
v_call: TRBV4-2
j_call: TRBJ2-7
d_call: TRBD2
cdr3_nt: TGTGCCAGCAGCCAAGATGGGCTAGCGGGATGGAACGAGCAGTACTTC
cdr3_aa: CASSQDGLAGWNEQYF

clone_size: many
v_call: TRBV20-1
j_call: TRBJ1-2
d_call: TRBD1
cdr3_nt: TGCAGTGCTAGCTACAGGGGATATGGCTACACCTTC
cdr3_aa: CSASYRGYGYTF

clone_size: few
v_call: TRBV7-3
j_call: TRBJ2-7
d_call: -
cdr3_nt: TGTGCCAGCAGCCAAGGACAACAGGGATACTACGAGCAGTACTTC
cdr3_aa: CASSQGQQGYYEQYF

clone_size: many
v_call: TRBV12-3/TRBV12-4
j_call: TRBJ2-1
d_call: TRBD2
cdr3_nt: TGTGCCAGCAGCGGGAGGGATGAGCAGTTCTTC
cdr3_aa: CASSGRDEQFF

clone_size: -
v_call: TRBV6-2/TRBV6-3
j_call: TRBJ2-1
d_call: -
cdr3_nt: TGTGCCAGCAGCCACTTAATAGGTCCCAGCTCCTACAATGAGCAGTTCTTC
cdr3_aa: CASSHLIGPSSYNEQFF

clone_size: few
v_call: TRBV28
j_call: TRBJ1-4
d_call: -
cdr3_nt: TGTGCCAGCAGGATACCGGGAACAACTAATGAAAAACTGTTTTTT
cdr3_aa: CASRIPGTTNEKLFF

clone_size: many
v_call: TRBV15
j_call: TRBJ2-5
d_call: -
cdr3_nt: TGTGCCACCAGCAGAGTGTCAGGGATGGAGACCCAGTACTTC
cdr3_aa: CATSRVSGMETQYF

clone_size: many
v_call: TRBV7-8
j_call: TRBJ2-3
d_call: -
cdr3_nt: TGTGCCAGCAGCACCTTTCCAGATACGCAGTATTTT
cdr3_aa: CASSTFPDTQYF

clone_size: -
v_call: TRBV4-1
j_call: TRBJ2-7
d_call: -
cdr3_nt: TGCGCCAGCAGCCAAGGGGTGAGAGCCTACGAGCAGTACTTC
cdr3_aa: CASSQGVRAYEQYF

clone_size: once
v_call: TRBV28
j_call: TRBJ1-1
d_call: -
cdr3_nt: TGTGCCAGCAGTTTTGGGCCTCTAGACCTTGAAGCTTTCTTT
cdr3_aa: CASSFGPLDLEAFF

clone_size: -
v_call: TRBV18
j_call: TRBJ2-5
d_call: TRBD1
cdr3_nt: TGTGCCAGCTCACCGCACTATGGCAGGGGGAACTTAAAAGAGACCCAGTACTTC
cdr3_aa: CASSPHYGRGNLKETQYF

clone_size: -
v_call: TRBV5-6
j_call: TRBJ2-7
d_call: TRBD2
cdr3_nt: TGTGCCAGCAGCAGCGACCGAGAGGGCGGGAGGGCCCACGAGCAGTACTTC
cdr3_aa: CASSSDREGGRAHEQYF

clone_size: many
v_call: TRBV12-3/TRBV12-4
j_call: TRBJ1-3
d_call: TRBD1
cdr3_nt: TGTGCCAGCAGTTTTCCGGACAGGGAAGTTGGAAACACCATATATTTT
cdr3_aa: CASSFPDREVGNTIYF

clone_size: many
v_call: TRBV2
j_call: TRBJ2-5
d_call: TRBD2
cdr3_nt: TGTGCCAGCAGTGAACTAGCGGGACTCGAGACCCAGTACTTC
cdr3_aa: CASSELAGLETQYF